A single sample gave rise to the 22 T cell receptor beta chains below, sequenced in a study of identical twins. Each CDR3 protein gets one entry after TCRdb re-called the 5' RACE reads with MiXCR. The data hold roughly 480,000 distinct CDR3 sequences, with 20% to 25% observed a single time. The sample was also reused in another study, on T cells expressing NK-cell markers.

Sequencing used CD4+ T cells sorted from blood. The receptors were gathered from a woman under 30 in good health.

This clonotype was counted once. The chain has TRBV5-1 and TRBJ2-3; 7 positions match TRBD2. The CDR3 is 16 amino acids. CDR1 is SGHRS, CDR2 YFSETQ, per germline. The trim removed 0 bases at V and 2 bases at J, leaving 6 bases unmatched. The DNA of the CDR3 is TGCGCCAGCAGCTTGGGGCTGACTAGCACCACAGATACGCAGTATTTT. Amino acids: CASSLGLTSTTDTQYF.

The table lists this clonotype with a few counts. This rearrangement joins TRBV24-1 to TRBJ2-2, with 8 nucleotides matching TRBD1. The CDR3 length is 15 residues. J was trimmed by 4 bases and V by 8 bases; bases with no gene match: 8. Germline V gene lookup returns CDR1 KGHDR and CDR2 SFDVKD. The DNA of the CDR3 is TGTGCCACCATTCGACAGGGGTCGGTCACCGGGGAGCTGTTTTTT. Translated, it gives CATIRQGSVTGELFF.

The chain recombines TRBV7-6 with TRBJ1-1; no definite D call. Germline CDR1 SGHVS, CDR2 FNYEAQ. V was shortened by 3 bases and J by 5 bases, with 16 bases between the two germline ends. CDR3 length: 15 residues. The CDR3 nucleotides are TGTGCCAGCAGCTTCGACTCCTATGAAGGTACTGAAGCTTTCTTT. Amino acid sequence: CASSFDSYEGTEAFF.

The gene calls are TRBV20-1 and TRBJ1-1; D gene uncertain. From germline, CDR1 is DFQATT and CDR2 SNEGSKA (reference sequence). This CDR3 comprises 10 residues. Trimming cost V 0 bases and J 11 bases, with 7 bases left between them. The CDR3 nucleotides read TGCAGTGCTAGAGATCATGGGGCTTTCTTT. Its protein is CSARDHGAFF.

This clonotype was seen only a few times. The chain joins TRBV4-3 to TRBJ2-1, with D possibly TRBD2 on 6 matching bases. Germline V gene lookup returns CDR1 LGHNA and CDR2 YSLEER. The V end lost 4 bases, the J end lost 0 bases, and 19 bases lay between the germline ends. The CDR3 sequence is 18 residues long. CDR3 sequence: CASSPRRSAGSSYNEQFF. As DNA, the CDR3 is TGCGCCAGCAGCCCCAGAAGATCAGCGGGCAGCTCCTACAATGAGCAGTTCTTC.

This clonotype occurred a few times. This chain joins TRBV20-1 and TRBJ2-3; D call uncertain. This CDR3 has 14 amino acids. Trimming removed 0 bases at V and 2 bases at J, with 9 bases between. Germline assignment: CDR1 DFQATT and CDR2 SNEGSKA (reference sequence). The CDR3 DNA reads as TGCAGTGCTAGAGATGTGAAGTACACAGATACGCAGTATTTT. This codes for CSARDVKYTDTQYF.

There are a few counts of this clonotype. In DNA, the CDR3 is TGTGCCGGGCAACCTTGGGGAAGCTATGGCTACACCTTC. This sequence encodes CAGQPWGSYGYTF. This chain links TRBV30 with TRBJ1-2; no clear D gene. CDR3 length: 13 amino acids. With 8 bases removed from V and 4 bases from J, the gap between germline ends came to 17 bases. CDR1 is GTSNPN, CDR2 SVGIG, per germline (reference sequence).

The chain recombines TRBV6-2 or TRBV6-3 with TRBJ1-2; D uncertain. V lost 1 base and J lost 0, with 6 bases in between. The CDR3 is 14 amino acids. The germline V gene has CDR1 MNHEY and CDR2 SVGEGT. In DNA, the CDR3 is TGTGCCAGCAGTTACTATTCGTCTAACTATGGCTACACCTTC. Amino acids: CASSYYSSNYGYTF.

This clonotype has only a few counts. This sequence joins TRBV5-1 and TRBJ2-3; D is undetermined. The CDR3 is made up of 14 amino acids. Germline V gene data show CDR1 as SGHRS and CDR2 as YFSETQ. The V gene lost 6 bases and the J gene lost 0 bases, with 11 bases spanning the gap. Here the CDR3 DNA reads TGCGCCAGCACTTGGACGGAGAGCACAGATACGCAGTATTTT. Amino acids: CASTWTESTDTQYF. The full variable domain, rest sourced from reference TRBV5-1 and TRBJ2-3, is KAGVTQTPRYLIKTRGQQVTLSCSPISGHRSVSWYQQTPGQGLQFLFEYFSETQRNKGNFPGRFSGRQFSNSRSEMNVSTLELGDSALYLCASTWTESTDTQYFGPGTRLTVL.

This rearrangement joins TRBV15 to TRBJ2-1; the D is unclear. Trimming cost V 1 base and J 0 bases, with 10 bases left between them. This CDR3 region has 16 residues. The germline CDR1 and CDR2 sequences are LNHNV and YYDKDF (reference sequence). CDR3 bases: TGTGCCACCAGCAGAGTCTTTCTAAGCTCCTACAATGAGCAGTTCTTC. Its protein product is CATSRVFLSSYNEQFF.

CDR3 in DNA: TGTGCCACCAGCAGAGGCGGACAGGGTGTGAAAAAACTGTTTTTT. Encoded protein: CATSRGGQGVKKLFF. The chain couples TRBV15 to TRBJ1-4; 8 bases match TRBD1. V dropped 1 base and J dropped 9; count of bases not matched to a gene: 7. This CDR3 is 15 amino acids long. CDR1 is LNHNV and CDR2 is YYDKDF in the germline V gene (reference sequence). The entire variable domain, with the rest obtained from reference TRBV15 and TRBJ1-4, is as follows: DAMVIQNPRYQVTQFGKPVTLSCSQTLNHNVMYWYQQKSSQAPKLLFHYYDKDFNNEADTPDNFQSRRPNTSFCFLDIRSPGLGDTAMYLCATSRGGQGVKKLFFGSGTQLSVL.

The chain employs TRBV2 and TRBJ2-7; 11 bases fit TRBD1. The CDR3 spans 13 residues. Per the germline V gene, CDR1 is SNHLY and CDR2 is FYNNEI. V lost 10 bases to trimming and J lost 1 base; unmatched junction nucleotides: 3. CDR3 sequence (DNA): TGTGCCAACGGACAGGGGGCTTCCTACGAGCAGTACTTC. This gives the protein CANGQGASYEQYF.

The chain combines TRBV6-2 or TRBV6-3 with TRBJ2-7, with TRBD2 matching 9 bases. The CDR3 is 16 amino acids. Germline V gene lookup returns CDR1 MNHEY and CDR2 SVGEGT. The V segment lost 7 bases and the J segment 2 bases; nucleotides outside the gene matches: 12. Here the CDR3 reads CASTPRLAVDTYEQYF. DNA for the CDR3: TGTGCCAGCACCCCCCGACTAGCGGTCGATACCTACGAGCAGTACTTC.

This clonotype was observed a few times. V usage is TRBV20-1 and J usage is TRBJ2-7; the D is unclear. CDR1 DFQATT and CDR2 SNEGSKA come from the germline V gene (reference sequence). Trimming stripped 3 bases from V and 1 base from J, with 10 bases between. CDR3 length: 13 amino acids. The chain's CDR3 is CSASNARSYEQYF. The CDR3 DNA sequence: TGCAGTGCTAGTAACGCACGGTCCTACGAGCAGTACTTC.

CDR3 nucleotides: TGTGCCACCTCAGCCTCTGGGGCCAACGTCCTGACTTTC. This codes for CATSASGANVLTF. This chain joins TRBV27 and TRBJ2-6; D remains ambiguous. V was shortened by 10 bases and J by 0 bases, with 7 bases between the two germline ends. There are 13 residues in the CDR3. Per the germline V gene, CDR1 is MNHEY and CDR2 is SMNVEV (reference sequence).

There are a few counts of this clonotype. The chain links TRBV27 to TRBJ1-5, with D tentatively TRBD1 (6 bases). The CDR3 spans 14 residues. The germline V gene encodes CDR1 MNHEY and CDR2 SMNVEV (reference sequence). V was cut by 2 bases and J by 6 bases, with 11 bases left in between. Written as DNA, the CDR3 is TGTGCCAGCAGTTTAGGGGGCTCAGGTCAGCCCCAGCATTTT. It translates to CASSLGGSGQPQHF.

This clonotype was counted between two and nine times. The V and J genes are TRBV5-1 and TRBJ1-1; tentatively, D is TRBD1 (6 bases). CDR1 is SGHRS, CDR2 YFSETQ, per germline. Between the trimmed V and J ends, which lost 5 bases and 4 bases, there was a span of 12 bases. This CDR3 is built from 13 residues. The CDR3 nucleotides read TGCGCCAGCAGGGGGGCCTTCATCACTGAAGCTTTCTTT. Translated, it gives CASRGAFITEAFF.

The chain employs TRBV7-2 and TRBJ2-7; D possibly corresponds to TRBD1 (5 bases). The V end lost 5 bases, the J end lost 4 bases, and 12 bases lay between the germline ends. Germline V gives CDR1 SGHTA, CDR2 FQGNSA. The CDR3 consists of 13 residues. The CDR3 bases are TGTGCCAGCAGCACCTTGGGGCCATACGAGCAGTACTTC. Amino acids: CASSTLGPYEQYF.

This rearrangement joins TRBV12-3 or TRBV12-4 to TRBJ2-2; tentative D call: TRBD1 (5 bases). This CDR3 contains 12 residues. The V gene lost 8 bases and the J gene lost 7 bases, with 11 bases spanning the gap. CDR3 sequence reads: CASGKGDGELFF. In DNA form, the CDR3 reads TGTGCCAGCGGAAAAGGGGACGGGGAGCTGTTTTTT.

The V gene is TRBV5-1, the J gene TRBJ1-4, with TRBD1 as a possible D gene (5 bases). Germline-derived CDR1 and CDR2 are SGHRS and YFSETQ. This CDR3 is 16 amino acids long. V was cut by 0 bases and J by 7 bases, with 16 bases left in between. In nucleotides, the CDR3 is TGCGCCAGCAGCTTGGACAGGCCCCGCTCGGGTGAAAAACTGTTTTTT. Translated, it gives CASSLDRPRSGEKLFF.

This clonotype came up a few times. The rearrangement uses TRBV5-4 and TRBJ2-7, with 10 nucleotides matching TRBD2. Germline lookup yields CDR1 SGHNT and CDR2 YYREEE (reference sequence). There are 15 residues in the CDR3. V was pared by 4 bases and J by 5 bases, with 9 bases of the junction left unmatched. The CDR3 sequence is CASSPASGRGNEQYF. In DNA, the CDR3 is TGTGCCAGCAGCCCGGCTAGCGGGAGAGGAAACGAGCAGTACTTC.

This clonotype was seen more than once but under ten times. The chain uses TRBV15 and TRBJ2-5, with a tentative D call TRBD1 (6 bases). The CDR3 contains 13 residues. Germline CDR1 is LNHNV and CDR2 is YYDKDF (reference sequence). Trimming took 1 base from V and 5 from J, leaving 8 bases between them. CDR3 DNA: TGTGCCACCAGCAGAGTTAGGGGGGAGACCCAGTACTTC. Its translation is CATSRVRGETQYF.